This T cell receptor beta chain was observed in a study of cytomegalovirus exposure and HLA in healthy donors. PCR employed 60 Vbeta and 13 Jbeta primers. The method was immunoSEQ multiplex PCR; TCRdb's version includes in-frame clones alone and lacks a portion of them. The data show around 240,000 clones, 82% seen once. Germline assignment: CDR1 KGHSH and CDR2 LQKENI. V was pared by 6 bases and J by 4 bases, with 15 bases of the junction left unmatched. CDR3 length: 17 residues. The rearrangement uses TRBV18 and TRBJ2-7, with 10 bases that match TRBD1. The source material was PBMCs. The source of this sequence is a woman between 40 and 55 years old in good health and CMV-seropositive. CDR3 nucleotide sequence: TGTGCCAGCTCCCTCTTGAGGTCGGGACAGGGGATATACGAGCAGTACTTC. The encoded protein is CASSLLRSGQGIYEQYF. The full variable domain, rest sourced from reference TRBV18 and TRBJ2-7, is NAGVMQNPRHLVRRRGQEARLRCSPMKGHSHVYWYRQLPEEGLKFMVYLQKENIIDESGMPKERFSAEFPKEGPSILRIQQVVRGDSAAYFCASSLLRSGQGIYEQYFGPGTRLTVT.